This entry describes one T cell receptor beta chain. The antigen is unknown. This entry is derived from a study of regulatory T cells in long-lasting Graves disease. Findings of the study overall: Persistent disease samples used TRBV28, TRBJ1-2 and TRBJ2-5 preferentially. Accuracy might have suffered from few samples. New patients shared about a thousand public clonotypes, fewer than the roughly 2,700 shared by persistent patients.

Construction of the TCR beta libraries employed iRepertoire HTBI primers in conjunction with Arm-PCR of CDR3 regions. TCRdb reprocessed the multiplex PCR reads via MiXCR and lists one record per CDR3 protein. This sample has 700,000 or so distinct CDR3 sequences, with approximately 31% found just once. The time point here: persistent/refractory GD, antithyroid drugs over 5 years with positive TRAb. Isolated PBMC RNA provided the starting material for the TCR library. Germline assignment: CDR1 KGHDR and CDR2 SFDVKD. There are 14 residues in the CDR3. Trimming took 2 bases from V and 4 from J, leaving 10 bases between them.

The TCR sequence derives from a female donor with Graves disease. J is TRBJ1-1 and V is TRBV24-1; a possible D gene is TRBD1 (5 bases). The input for sequencing was peripheral blood mononuclear cells (PBMCs), taken when the disease was refractory, from a patient treated with antithyroid drugs. DNA of the CDR3: TGTGCCACCAGTGATTCAGGGTACGGCACTGAAGCTTTCTTT. This translates into CATSDSGYGTEAFF.